Below, one TCR beta chain is given with its context. Its antigen remains unidentified. The sample comes from a study of cytomegalovirus exposure and HLA in healthy donors. Study in general: Both the 95 to 150 validation repertoires and the approximately 700 first-cohort repertoires used the same platform, as reported by a later analysis.

TCRdb keeps only in-frame clones here, not all; method: immunoSEQ multiplex PCR. The data show more than 300,000 clones, just over 85% seen once. Study conclusions and caveats: Some public TCRs appeared in many individuals, while most sequences were rare. TCR beta chains numbering some 160 were designated cytomegalovirus-associated.

Donors came from a validation cohort of about 110 subjects, distinct from the first 666-subject cohort. This clonotype was sampled from a woman between 18 and 29 years old in good health and CMV-seronegative. Material: PBMCs.

The CDR3 sequence: CATTRRIKTGGSYEQYF. For the CDR3, the DNA is TGTGCCACGACCCGTAGGATTAAAACGGGGGGTTCCTACGAGCAGTACTTC. The chain is built from TRBV19 and TRBJ2-7; 7 nucleotides align to TRBD2. The CDR3 contains 17 residues. Losses at the gene ends were 10 bases for V and 1 base for J; bases not matched to a gene: 19. Germline V gene data show CDR1 as LNHDA and CDR2 as SQIVND (reference sequence). Using reference TRBV19 and TRBJ2-7 for the parts outside the CDR3, the full variable domain is DGGITQSPKYLFRKEGQNVTLSCEQNLNHDAMYWYRQDPGQGLRLIYYSQIVNDFQKGDIAEGYSVSREKKESFPLTVTSAQKNPTAFYLCATTRRIKTGGSYEQYFGPGTRLTVT.